The 5 T cell receptor beta chains listed next were all sequenced from one sample in a study of CD4+ T cells in melanoma. The repertoire was sequenced with immunoSEQ multiplex PCR; TCRdb's copy has only in-frame clones and lacks some. The top ten hold roughly 5.4% of the sample, which has 15,000 to 20,000 clones, roughly 80% seen once. Sequences were obtained from cells from a culture (not recorded whether cultured in vitro). The receptors come from a human donor with melanoma.

The genes are TRBV6-5 and TRBJ1-2; D might be TRBD1 (5 bases). The germline gives CDR1 MNHEY, CDR2 SVGAGI. This CDR3 spans 14 amino acids. Trimming cost V 0 bases and J 7 bases, with 12 bases left between them. The CDR3 protein is CASSYSPQGFGYTF. CDR3 nucleotides: TGTGCCAGCAGTTACTCGCCCCAGGGTTTTGGCTACACCTTC.

The V and J genes are TRBV19 and TRBJ2-2; no clear D. This CDR3 comprises 15 residues. Germline CDR1 and CDR2: LNHDA and SQIVND (reference sequence). V lost 9 bases and J lost 0, with 14 bases in between. CDR3 region: CASVGRSANTGELFF. The CDR3 coding sequence is TGTGCCAGCGTCGGACGTTCCGCGAACACCGGGGAGCTGTTTTTT. The variable domain in full, with the rest retrieved from reference TRBV19 and TRBJ2-2, is DGGITQSPKYLFRKEGQNVTLSCEQNLNHDAMYWYRQDPGQGLRLIYYSQIVNDFQKGDIAEGYSVSREKKESFPLTVTSAQKNPTAFYLCASVGRSANTGELFFGEGSRLTVL.

The rearrangement joins TRBV27 to TRBJ1-6, with no clear D. This CDR3 contains 15 residues. V shed 2 bases and J shed 3 bases, with 8 bases lying between them. Germline assignment: CDR1 MNHEY and CDR2 SMNVEV (reference sequence). The DNA for the CDR3 is TGTGCCAGCAGTTTAGAGGGTATCTATAATTCACCCCTCCACTTT. Protein sequence: CASSLEGIYNSPLHF.

The V and J genes are TRBV19 and TRBJ1-4; 8 nucleotides line up with TRBD1. The CDR3 covers 16 residues. V dropped 0 bases and J dropped 9; count of bases not matched to a gene: 9. Germline assignment: CDR1 LNHDA and CDR2 SQIVND (reference sequence). The CDR3 sequence is CASSIDPRTGTKKLFF. CDR3 coding DNA: TGTGCCAGTAGTATAGATCCCAGGACAGGGACGAAAAAACTGTTTTTT.

The rearrangement joins TRBV5-1 to TRBJ2-7; a weak D match, TRBD1 (6 bases). This CDR3 has 16 residues. The V end lost 0 bases, the J end lost 0 bases, and 13 bases lay between the germline ends. The germline V gene encodes CDR1 SGHRS and CDR2 YFSETQ. The CDR3 nucleotides are TGCGCCAGCAGCTTGGGGACAGCCGAGAGCTCCTACGAGCAGTACTTC. Protein: CASSLGTAESSYEQYF.